The 8 T cell receptor beta chains below come from one sample, sequenced in a study of control samples from healthy donors and cancer patients. Method: immunoSEQ multiplex PCR; TCRdb's copy keeps in-frame clones and lacks some. The sample lists some 94,000 clones; 85% to 90% were seen once. Sequenced: PBMCs. The origin of the receptors is a woman between 50 and 59 years old with colorectal cancer.

J is TRBJ1-1 and V is TRBV30; perhaps TRBD1 as D (5 bases). The V gene's germline CDR1 is GTSNPN and CDR2 SVGIG (reference sequence). CDR3 length: 13 residues. The V gene lost 4 bases and the J gene lost 10 bases, with 19 bases spanning the gap. The CDR3 reads CAWTPTEDVPAFF. The CDR3 DNA reads as TGTGCCTGGACCCCGACAGAGGACGTTCCAGCTTTCTTT.

This sequence joins TRBV5-8 and TRBJ2-1; D possibly corresponds to TRBD1 (7 bases). V was shortened by 0 bases and J by 3 bases, with 10 bases between the two germline ends. Germline-derived CDR1 and CDR2 are SGHTS and YDEGEE. The CDR3 is made up of 15 amino acids. The CDR3: CASSLGQGGYNEQFF. The CDR3 region has the DNA TGTGCCAGCAGCTTGGGGCAGGGGGGCTACAATGAGCAGTTCTTC.

The chain links TRBV4-1 to TRBJ1-3, with 7 bases that match TRBD1. Germline V gene sequence: CDR1 MGHRA, CDR2 YSYEKL. J gave up 2 bases and V 2 bases, and 12 bases lay outside the gene matches. The CDR3 is made up of 18 amino acids. CDR3 sequence: CASSQNYRGLGAGNTIYF. CDR3 DNA: TGCGCCAGCAGCCAAAACTACAGGGGCCTCGGGGCTGGAAACACCATATATTTT.

The rearrangement uses TRBV5-6 and TRBJ1-1; D remains unclear. Germline V gene data show CDR1 as SGHDT and CDR2 as YYEEEE. V was clipped by 4 bases and J by 5 bases, with 18 bases between them. The CDR3 is made up of 15 amino acids. In nucleotides, the CDR3 is TGTGCCAGCAGCCTGTTCTCGTCGGGAAGGACTGAAGCTTTCTTT. Its translation: CASSLFSSGRTEAFF.

V is TRBV7-3 and J is TRBJ2-3; D may be TRBD2 (7 bases). Germline CDR1 SGHTA, CDR2 FQGTGA. V was cut by 4 bases and J by 5 bases, with 13 bases left in between. This CDR3 has 14 residues. The CDR3 bases are TGTGCCAGCAGCTCCCTAGGGGGGGGAGATACGCAGTATTTT. It encodes CASSSLGGGDTQYF.

V is TRBV7-6 and J is TRBJ2-5, with D perhaps given as TRBD1 or TRBD2 (5 bases each). CDR1 SGHVS and CDR2 FNYEAQ come from the germline V gene. The length of the CDR3 is 15 residues. Trimming cost V 4 bases and J 4 bases, with 16 bases left between them. The CDR3 nucleotides are TGTGCCAGCAGCTCCTCTTGGGTAGGGACAGAGACCCAGTACTTC. It encodes CASSSSWVGTETQYF.

The chain uses TRBV4-3 and TRBJ2-3; D is ambiguous. The CDR3 loop spans 14 amino acids. V was clipped by 4 bases and J by 0 bases, with 8 bases between them. The V gene's germline CDR1 is LGHNA and CDR2 YSLEER. In nucleotides, the CDR3 is TGCGCCAGCAGCCCGGGCGTTAGCACAGATACGCAGTATTTT. Protein sequence: CASSPGVSTDTQYF.

V is TRBV6-5 and J is TRBJ2-3, with D maybe TRBD1 (6 bases). This CDR3 contains 15 residues. Trimming cost V 0 bases and J 4 bases, with 11 bases left between them. CDR1 is MNHEY, CDR2 SVGAGI, per germline. The CDR3 reads CASSYSGGASDTQYF. The CDR3 region has the DNA TGTGCCAGCAGTTACTCTGGGGGCGCATCAGATACGCAGTATTTT.